One sample yielded the 27 T cell receptor beta chains listed below, sequenced in a study of cytomegalovirus exposure and HLA in healthy donors. 60 Vbeta and 13 Jbeta primers were used in PCR. Clones were sequenced by immunoSEQ multiplex PCR, and TCRdb holds only the in-frame ones, with some missing. The data show 95,000 to 100,000 clones, around 77% seen once. Material: PBMCs. All receptors come from a female donor in good health and CMV-seronegative.

In its sample, this clone was seen a few times. The rearrangement uses TRBV19 and TRBJ1-2; 8 bases agree with TRBD1. This CDR3 comprises 16 residues. Germline trimming cut 1 base from V and 6 bases from J; bases unmatched to any gene: 10. Germline values: CDR1 LNHDA, CDR2 SQIVND (reference sequence). CDR3 sequence (DNA): TGTGCCAGTAGTATAGCGACTAGGGCAGGGGGCGATGGCTACACCTTC. Protein sequence: CASSIATRAGGDGYTF.

The chain carries TRBV6-4 and TRBJ2-1; weak D call: TRBD2 (7 bases). The CDR3 covers 16 residues. Germline CDR1 MRHNA, CDR2 SNTAGT. The V and J ends lost 3 bases and 6 bases respectively, with 18 bases between them. The CDR3 bases are TGTGCCAGCAGTGAGGGGGGGGCCCAGCGGCGCAATGAGCAGTTCTTC. This gives the protein CASSEGGAQRRNEQFF.

The rearrangement links TRBV4-2 to TRBJ2-3; 15 bases match TRBD2. V lost 1 base and J lost 2; bases outside the gene matches: 4. Germline CDR1 is LGHNA and CDR2 is YNFKEQ. CDR3 length equals 18 residues. CDR3 in DNA: TGTGCCAGCAGCCAAGGGGGACTAGCGGGGGGCCTCACAGATACGCAGTATTTT. Protein product: CASSQGGLAGGLTDTQYF.

This sequence joins TRBV30 and TRBJ1-2; D is unclear. Germline CDR1 GTSNPN, CDR2 SVGIG (reference sequence). This CDR3 comprises 11 residues. Between the trimmed V and J ends, which lost 0 bases and 13 bases, there was a span of 12 bases. The CDR3 reads CAWSVQNFRTF. CDR3 DNA sequence: TGTGCCTGGAGTGTACAAAATTTTCGCACCTTC.

The gene calls are TRBV7-2 and TRBJ2-1; 10 positions agree with TRBD2. The CDR3 loop spans 18 amino acids. With 1 base clipped from V and 4 bases from J, the junction kept 10 bases outside the gene matches. Germline values: CDR1 SGHTA, CDR2 FQGNSA. CDR3 region: CASSLVGGAGGSYNEQFF. CDR3 bases: TGTGCCAGCAGCTTAGTGGGAGGAGCGGGGGGGTCGTACAATGAGCAGTTCTTC.

This clone rates as medium-sized (0.01 to 0.1%). The J gene is TRBJ1-1, the V gene TRBV5-1; no firm D call. Germline V gene sequence: CDR1 SGHRS, CDR2 YFSETQ. The CDR3 is made up of 15 amino acids. The V and J ends lost 0 bases and 5 bases respectively, with 14 bases between them. In DNA form, the CDR3 reads TGCGCCAGCAGCTTGGCCCTAGGTTCTGGGACTGAAGCTTTCTTT. The encoded protein is CASSLALGSGTEAFF.

The genes are TRBV9 and TRBJ1-4; perhaps TRBD1 as D (5 bases). Per the germline V gene, CDR1 is SGDLS and CDR2 is YYNGEE. V was trimmed by 4 bases and J by 8 bases, leaving 15 bases between them. This CDR3 has 14 residues. CDR3 protein: CASSPRGDGEKLFF. The CDR3 coding sequence is TGTGCCAGCAGCCCTCGGGGGGACGGCGAAAAACTGTTTTTT. The complete variable domain, with remaining parts taken from reference TRBV9 and TRBJ1-4, reads DSGVTQTPKHLITATGQRVTLRCSPRSGDLSVYWYQQSLDQGLQFLIQYYNGEERAKGNILERFSAQQFPDLHSELNLSSLELGDSALYFCASSPRGDGEKLFFGSGTQLSVL.

The rearrangement links TRBV27 to TRBJ1-1, with D maybe TRBD1 (5 bases). V was cut by 6 bases and J by 1 base, with 9 bases left in between. This CDR3 comprises 13 residues. Germline CDR1 MNHEY, CDR2 SMNVEV (reference sequence). This CDR3 reads CASSLTENTEAFF. DNA for the CDR3: TGTGCCAGCAGCCTGACAGAGAACACTGAAGCTTTCTTT.

Only one count was recorded for this clone. The V gene is TRBV5-1, the J gene TRBJ1-1; a weak D match, TRBD1 (6 bases). The CDR3 runs 16 residues. Germline V lookup: CDR1 SGHRS, CDR2 YFSETQ. The V end lost 2 bases, the J end lost 3 bases, and 17 bases lay between the germline ends. CDR3 nucleotides: TGCGCCAGCAGCTTAAGTACGATCCAGGGGTACACTGAAGCTTTCTTT. Protein product: CASSLSTIQGYTEAFF.

This clone was picked up one time. The rearrangement joins TRBV2 to TRBJ2-3; 7 bases are a match to TRBD2. The CDR3 has 15 amino acids. Per the germline V gene, CDR1 is SNHLY and CDR2 is FYNNEI. V gave up 6 bases and J gave up 4 bases; unmatched junction bases: 10. CDR3 sequence (DNA): TGTGCCAGCAGACCGGACGTCAGCGGGGCAGATACGCAGTATTTT. It specifies CASRPDVSGADTQYF.

The chain links TRBV7-2 to TRBJ1-4; no clear D gene. The CDR3 is made up of 16 amino acids. Germline assignment: CDR1 SGHTA and CDR2 FQGNSA. V lost 1 base and J 0 bases, leaving 9 bases between the germline ends. This CDR3 is CASSLGAIATNEKLFF. CDR3 bases: TGTGCCAGCAGCTTAGGGGCAATAGCAACTAATGAAAAACTGTTTTTT.

This chain uses TRBV5-1 with TRBJ1-3; D is unresolved. The V gene's germline CDR1 is SGHRS and CDR2 YFSETQ. The CDR3 extends over 16 amino acids. V was pared by 0 bases and J by 0 bases, with 10 bases between. In DNA form, the CDR3 reads TGCGCCAGCAGCTTGGTTCCACCCGGCTCTGGAAACACCATATATTTT. It is translated as CASSLVPPGSGNTIYF.

V and J are TRBV2 and TRBJ2-5; 7 bases fit TRBD1. J lost 2 bases, V lost 5 bases, and 2 bases had no gene match. This CDR3 contains 13 residues. CDR1 and CDR2 (germline): SNHLY, FYNNEI. The CDR3 DNA follows: TGTGCCAGCAGTTACAGGGGACAAGAGACCCAGTACTTC. It translates to CASSYRGQETQYF.

V usage is TRBV5-5 and J usage is TRBJ2-1, with D possibly matching TRBD1 (6 bases). V was cut by 4 bases and J by 5 bases, with 13 bases left in between. The CDR3 consists of 14 residues. The V gene's germline CDR1 is SGHKS and CDR2 YYEKEE (reference sequence). CDR3 residues: CASSAGGQNNEQFF. CDR3 in DNA: TGTGCCAGCAGCGCGGGTGGACAGAACAATGAGCAGTTCTTC. The variable domain in full, with the rest retrieved from reference TRBV5-5 and TRBJ2-1, is DAGVTQSPTHLIKTRGQQVTLRCSPISGHKSVSWYQQVLGQGPQFIFQYYEKEERGRGNFPDRFSARQFPNYSSELNVNALLLGDSALYLCASSAGGQNNEQFFGPGTRLTVL.

V is TRBV27 and J is TRBJ2-4, with 9 bases matching TRBD1. The ends lost 5 bases at V and 4 bases at J; junction bases unmatched: 6. This CDR3 spans 15 amino acids. CDR1 and CDR2 (germline): MNHEY, SMNVEV (reference sequence). CDR3 sequence reads: CASSEAGTGKNIQYF. The CDR3 DNA follows: TGTGCCAGCAGTGAAGCCGGGACAGGGAAAAACATTCAGTACTTC.

The chain has TRBV9 and TRBJ1-3, with D possibly matching TRBD1 (5 bases). The CDR3 contains 14 residues. The germline V gene has CDR1 SGDLS and CDR2 YYNGEE. Trimming removed 3 bases from V and 8 bases from J, with 15 bases in between. The CDR3 nucleotides read TGTGCCAGCAGCGGACCCGGTGGGGCGGACACCATATATTTT. It encodes CASSGPGGADTIYF.

The V call is TRBV10-3, the J call TRBJ2-5; 7 bases line up with TRBD1. The CDR3 covers 17 residues. Per germline, CDR1 ENHRY and CDR2 SYGVKD. Germline trimming cut 1 base from V and 0 bases from J; bases unmatched to any gene: 8. CDR3 loop: CAISEYSLDRDQETQYF. CDR3 coding DNA: TGTGCCATCAGTGAGTATTCTCTCGACAGGGACCAAGAGACCCAGTACTTC.

This clone came up once. The chain joins TRBV7-9 to TRBJ1-1, with D perhaps TRBD1 (6 bases). The CDR3 length is 12 residues. The germline V gene encodes CDR1 SEHNR and CDR2 FQNEAQ (reference sequence). Trimming pared 6 bases from V and 4 bases from J, leaving 9 bases between. The CDR3 loop is CASSKGGTEAFF. Written as DNA, the CDR3 is TGTGCCAGCAGTAAAGGGGGCACTGAAGCTTTCTTT. Full variable domain (missing parts from reference TRBV7-9 and TRBJ1-1): DTGVSQNPRHKITKRGQNVTFRCDPISEHNRLYWYRQTLGQGPEFLTYFQNEAQLEKSRLLSDRFSAERPKGSFSTLEIQRTEQGDSAMYLCASSKGGTEAFFGQGTRLTVV.

CDR3 in DNA: TGTGCCAGCAGCTTAGCGTTCGGGCTAGCGGGGGACAATGAGCAGTTCTTC. Its translation: CASSLAFGLAGDNEQFF. The rearrangement links TRBV7-9 to TRBJ2-1, with 10 nucleotides matching TRBD2. The CDR3 has 17 amino acids. Unmatched junction bases numbered 7, after V lost 0 bases and J lost 5 bases. Germline lookup yields CDR1 SEHNR and CDR2 FQNEAQ (reference sequence).

The CDR3 nucleotides read TGCAGCTCAAACAGTAACTATGGCTACACCTTC. This sequence encodes CSSNSNYGYTF. The V gene is TRBV29-1, the J gene TRBJ1-2; D gene ambiguous. The V end lost 8 bases, the J end lost 1 base, and 8 bases lay between the germline ends. CDR1 is SQVTM and CDR2 is ANQGSEA in the germline V gene. This CDR3 is built from 11 residues.

This clone has just one count. V and J are TRBV21-1 and TRBJ2-7; the DNA was not used to check the table's D call, TRBD2. TRBV21-1 is shown as a pseudogene. This CDR3 is built from 15 residues. CDR3 nucleotides: TGTGCCAGCAGCTTTAGCGGGGGGACCTCCTACGAGCAGTACTTC. It is translated as CASSFSGGTSYEQYF.

This clone has only a few counts. The rearrangement links TRBV27 to TRBJ1-5, with 8 bases fitting TRBD1. CDR1 is MNHEY, CDR2 SMNVEV, per germline (reference sequence). There are 16 residues in the CDR3. With V trimmed by 8 bases and J by 0 bases, 9 bases remained unmatched. The CDR3 nucleotides read TGTGCCAGCTCGGGACAGGTCCCCGGTAGCAATCAGCCCCAGCATTTT. Protein sequence: CASSGQVPGSNQPQHF.

This clone was observed a single time. The chain couples TRBV19 to TRBJ1-5; tentative D call: TRBD1 (5 bases). The germline V gene has CDR1 LNHDA and CDR2 SQIVND (reference sequence). The V and J ends lost 3 bases and 2 bases respectively, with 11 bases between them. There are 15 residues in the CDR3. In nucleotides, the CDR3 is TGTGCCAGTAGTATCGAGTTACAGGGCAATCAGCCCCAGCATTTT. Encoded protein: CASSIELQGNQPQHF.

The chain has TRBV14 and TRBJ2-1; D might be TRBD1 (5 bases). Germline V gene data show CDR1 as SGHDN and CDR2 as FVKESK. CDR3 length equals 16 residues. V lost 3 bases to trimming and J lost 7 bases, with 19 bases between them. Here the CDR3 DNA reads TGTGCCAGCAGCCATAATTTAGGGGAACCTAGAAATGAGCAGTTCTTC. Its translation is CASSHNLGEPRNEQFF.

V gene TRBV6-6 combines with J gene TRBJ2-7; tentatively, D is TRBD2 (5 bases). V dropped 7 bases and J dropped 0 bases, with 7 bases sitting between them. The length of the CDR3 is 12 residues. Germline CDR1 and CDR2: MNHNY and SVGAGI (reference sequence). In DNA form, the CDR3 reads TGTGCCAGCACCGGGATCTCCTACGAGCAGTACTTC. Amino acid sequence: CASTGISYEQYF.

Notes on this clone: A junction boundary mismatches the germline segment, possibly from a read error. The chain links TRBV7-7 to TRBJ2-7, with 13 bases matching TRBD2. CDR3 size: 15 residues. Germline V CDR1 and CDR2: SSHAT, FNYEAQ (reference sequence). The CDR3: CASSMGLAGTYEQYF. CDR3 DNA: TGTGCTAGCAGCATGGGACTAGCGGGAACCTACGAGCAGTACTTC.

The chain employs TRBV7-3 and TRBJ2-7, with 8 positions matching TRBD1. V shed 4 bases, J shed 0 bases, and the junction held 2 bases outside the gene matches. This CDR3 comprises 14 residues. Germline V gene data show CDR1 as SGHTA and CDR2 as FQGTGA. CDR3 DNA: TGTGCCAGCAGCTACGGACAGGGCTCCTACGAGCAGTACTTC. Amino acid sequence: CASSYGQGSYEQYF.